This T cell receptor (beta chain) derives from a study of fetal regulatory T cell absence and autoimmunity. Findings and caveats of the study: Oligoclonal TCR enrichment in pancreas over cord blood reached over 95-fold for some clones.

Profiling relied on immunoSEQ multiplex PCR, and the TCRdb table lists in-frame clones only, not all of them. The sample includes more than 90,000 clones, about three quarters of them seen just once. A remark on this clone: What it binds is unknown.

Trimming stripped 1 base from V and 1 base from J, with 9 bases between. Germline CDR1 is SGHDN and CDR2 is FVKESK. The CDR3 is 15 amino acids. The TCR comes from a male donor with IPEX syndrome. The rearrangement links TRBV14 to TRBJ2-3, with a tentative D call TRBD2 (5 bases). Sequencing used pancreas tissue. CDR3 nucleotides: TGTGCCAGCAGCCAAGGGTTTAGCGGCACAGATACGCAGTATTTT. This gives the protein CASSQGFSGTDTQYF.